One and the same sample provided the 21 T cell receptor beta chains below, sequenced in a study of CD8+CD57+ T cells in acquired aplastic anemia. For sequencing, patients were chosen who had shown expansion of CD8+CD57+ cells by flow cytometry. The template used for profiling TCR beta VDJ and CDR3 was genomic DNA. MiXCR, applied by TCRdb to the reads, yields one record per CDR3 protein. Here the sample spans some 200,000 distinct CDR3 sequences, nearly 50% being singletons. The sample was sorted CD4+, CD8+, or CD8+CD57+ T cells (not recorded which) from PBMCs. These receptors were obtained from a human donor with aplastic anemia.

The V and J genes are TRBV2 and TRBJ2-5; TRBD2 aligns across 8 bases. V was clipped by 6 bases and J by 4 bases; unmatched bases: 7. CDR1 and CDR2 (germline): SNHLY, FYNNEI. This CDR3 has 14 amino acids. CDR3 protein: CASRGEAGAETQYF. The CDR3 bases are TGTGCCAGCAGGGGCGAAGCGGGAGCAGAGACCCAGTACTTC.

V gene TRBV10-2 combines with J gene TRBJ2-5, with D perhaps given as TRBD1 or TRBD2 (5 bases each). V dropped 10 bases and J dropped 5 bases, with 11 bases sitting between them. Germline CDR1 is WSHSY and CDR2 is SAAADI. This CDR3 is 11 amino acids long. DNA of the CDR3: TGCGCCACAACTAGGGACGAGACCCAGTACTTC. It is translated as CATTRDETQYF.

The V and J genes are TRBV7-2 and TRBJ1-2; 9 bases fit TRBD1. Trimming removed 6 bases from V and 2 bases from J; junction bases left unmatched: 7. CDR1 and CDR2 (germline): SGHTA, FQGNSA. CDR3 length equals 15 residues. The CDR3 spells CASSDRGGVNYGYTF. The CDR3 bases are TGTGCCAGCAGTGACAGGGGGGGGGTAAACTATGGCTACACCTTC.

This clonotype was seen many times. The rearrangement links TRBV2 to TRBJ1-5; D might be TRBD1 (5 bases). This CDR3 contains 13 residues. CDR1 SNHLY and CDR2 FYNNEI come from the germline V gene. V was trimmed by 6 bases and J by 7 bases, leaving 13 bases between them. DNA for the CDR3: TGTGCCAGCAGGGGGCAGGGCGAACAGCCCCAGCATTTT. As protein: CASRGQGEQPQHF. The variable domain in full, completed from reference TRBV2 and TRBJ1-5, reads EPEVTQTPSHQVTQMGQEVILRCVPISNHLYFYWYRQILGQKVEFLVSFYNNEISEKSEIFDDQFSVERPDGSNFTLKIRSTKLEDSAMYFCASRGQGEQPQHFGDGTRLSIL.

For this clonotype: A read error may explain this, as a much larger clone is one base away. The chain employs TRBV5-6 and TRBJ2-5, with D possibly being TRBD1 (5 bases). The CDR3 consists of 14 residues. Germline CDR1 and CDR2: SGHDT and YYEEEE. The CDR3 loop is CASSSSGLQETQYF. CDR3 DNA sequence: TGCGCCAGCAGCTCGTCAGGGCTCCAAGAGACCCAGTACTTC.

This clonotype was recorded many times. The V call is TRBV3-1, the J call TRBJ2-3; possible D gene TRBD1, 6 bases. Germline V gene lookup returns CDR1 LGHDT and CDR2 YNNKEL (reference sequence). The V and J ends lost 4 bases and 6 bases respectively, with 14 bases between them. There are 14 residues in the CDR3. The CDR3 loop is CASSRTERRDTQYF. DNA of the CDR3: TGTGCCAGCAGCCGGACAGAGAGGCGGGATACGCAGTATTTT.

The chain couples TRBV11-2 to TRBJ2-1; no definite D call. CDR1 and CDR2 from the germline V gene are SGHAT and FQNNGV. Trimming left V 5 bases short and J 0 bases short, with 17 bases between. The CDR3 is 17 amino acids. The CDR3 sequence is CASSPRGRESSYNEQFF. The CDR3 DNA is TGTGCCAGCAGCCCCAGAGGCCGAGAGAGCTCCTACAATGAGCAGTTCTTC. Variable domain in full (rest from reference TRBV11-2 and TRBJ2-1): EAGVAQSPRYKIIEKRQSVAFWCNPISGHATLYWYQQILGQGPKLLIQFQNNGVVDDSQLPKDRFSAERLKGVDSTLKIQPAKLEDSAVYLCASSPRGRESSYNEQFFGPGTRLTVL.

As for this clonotype: Being one base from a much bigger clone, this may be a read error. The chain employs TRBV5-1 and TRBJ2-3, with 9 bases that match TRBD1. The V segment lost 3 bases and the J segment 3 bases; nucleotides outside the gene matches: 5. The germline V gene encodes CDR1 SGHRS and CDR2 YFSETQ. The CDR3 has 15 amino acids. For the CDR3, the DNA is TGCGCCAGCAGCTGGGACAGGGTGGGTACAGATACGCAGTATTTT. Translation gives CASSWDRVGTDTQYF.

This clonotype was observed a few times. The chain is built from TRBV6-2 or TRBV6-3 and TRBJ2-7; 7 bases match TRBD1. The ends lost 9 bases at V and 7 bases at J; junction bases unmatched: 18. This CDR3 has 15 residues. The germline V gene has CDR1 MNHEY and CDR2 SVGEGT. This CDR3 is CASWTPGQTTWEQYF. DNA for the CDR3: TGTGCCAGTTGGACTCCGGGACAGACGACGTGGGAGCAGTACTTC.

This clonotype was observed at least ten times. The chain has TRBV29-1 and TRBJ1-5; D gene uncertain. The germline gives CDR1 SQVTM, CDR2 ANQGSEA. V lost 5 bases to trimming and J lost 4 bases, with 9 bases between them. The CDR3 totals 12 residues. This chain's CDR3 is CSVQDGNQPQHF. The CDR3, as DNA: TGCAGCGTTCAGGATGGGAATCAGCCCCAGCATTTT.

There are many counts of this clonotype. This chain uses TRBV15 with TRBJ2-1; 11 bases map to TRBD2. Losses at the gene ends were 3 bases for V and 7 bases for J; bases not matched to a gene: 5. The length of the CDR3 is 15 residues. Germline V gene sequence: CDR1 LNHNV, CDR2 YYDKDF (reference sequence). CDR3 bases: TGTGCCACCAGCAGGGGTAGCGGGGGGGTGAATGAGCAGTTCTTC. Protein sequence: CATSRGSGGVNEQFF. The full variable domain, rest sourced from reference TRBV15 and TRBJ2-1, is DAMVIQNPRYQVTQFGKPVTLSCSQTLNHNVMYWYQQKSSQAPKLLFHYYDKDFNNEADTPDNFQSRRPNTSFCFLDIRSPGLGDTAMYLCATSRGSGGVNEQFFGPGTRLTVL.

V is TRBV24-1 and J is TRBJ1-4; a weak D match, TRBD1 (5 bases). Germline lookup yields CDR1 KGHDR and CDR2 SFDVKD. The CDR3 spans 13 residues. V was shortened by 9 bases and J by 10 bases, with 17 bases between the two germline ends. Here the CDR3 reads CATGTAEDAKLFF. The CDR3 nucleotides read TGTGCCACCGGGACCGCCGAGGACGCAAAACTGTTTTTT.

The V call is TRBV5-6, the J call TRBJ2-5; 9 bases align to TRBD2. The CDR3 is 16 amino acids. The V and J ends lost 4 bases and 5 bases, in that order; junction bases with no gene match: 12. Germline values: CDR1 SGHDT, CDR2 YYEEEE. CDR3 loop: CASSLTSGLPSETQYF. DNA of the CDR3: TGTGCCAGCAGCCTGACTAGCGGCCTCCCCAGCGAGACCCAGTACTTC.

The chain uses TRBV10-3 and TRBJ1-4, with TRBD1 as a possible D gene (5 bases). This CDR3 comprises 14 residues. Trimming took 5 bases from V and 5 from J, leaving 12 bases between them. Germline V gene lookup returns CDR1 ENHRY and CDR2 SYGVKD. DNA of the CDR3: TGTGCCATCAGTTACGGGACGGACAATGAAAAACTGTTTTTT. Translated, it gives CAISYGTDNEKLFF.

This clonotype was seen many times. The J gene is TRBJ1-1, the V gene TRBV10-3; possible D gene TRBD1, 5 bases. The CDR3 has 12 residues. Trimming pared 6 bases from V and 6 bases from J, leaving 11 bases between. In germline, CDR1 is ENHRY, CDR2 SYGVKD. The CDR3 DNA sequence: TGTGCCATCAGCGGGAGGGGAGCTGAAGCTTTCTTT. Translation gives CAISGRGAEAFF.

The table lists this clonotype with many counts. The V and J genes are TRBV7-6 and TRBJ1-3, with D possibly matching TRBD1 (5 bases). Looked up from germline, CDR1 is SGHVS and CDR2 is FNYEAQ. Between the trimmed V and J ends, which lost 1 base and 3 bases, there was a span of 7 bases. The CDR3 consists of 14 residues. The CDR3 bases are TGTGCCAGCAGCTTAGGGGGGATTGGAAACACCATATATTTT. Encoded protein: CASSLGGIGNTIYF.

In DNA, the CDR3 is TGTGCCAGCAGCACCGAGGGTTTATCGGCCGAGCAGTACTTC. Amino acid sequence: CASSTEGLSAEQYF. V gene TRBV7-9 combines with J gene TRBJ2-7, with D possibly being TRBD2 (5 bases). With 5 bases removed from V and 6 bases from J, the gap between germline ends came to 17 bases. Germline V lookup: CDR1 SEHNR, CDR2 FQNEAQ (reference sequence). The CDR3 consists of 14 residues.

The chain joins TRBV2 to TRBJ1-6; weak D call: TRBD1 (6 bases). The CDR3 runs to 12 residues. The ends were cut back, 9 bases at V and 7 bases at J, with 10 bases in the middle. Germline V lookup: CDR1 SNHLY, CDR2 FYNNEI. Here the CDR3 reads CARQGGNSPLHF. The CDR3 coding sequence is TGTGCCAGACAGGGAGGGAATTCACCCCTCCACTTT.

V is TRBV5-6 and J is TRBJ2-6; D perhaps matches TRBD1 (6 bases). CDR3 length equals 17 residues. Germline CDR1 reads SGHDT; CDR2 reads YYEEEE. The V gene lost 5 bases and the J gene lost 0 bases, with 15 bases spanning the gap. The CDR3 coding sequence is TGTGCCAGCAGTTCCGGGACAACCCTCTCTGGGGCCAACGTCCTGACTTTC. It translates to CASSSGTTLSGANVLTF.

This clonotype was found many times. This sequence joins TRBV6-1 and TRBJ2-7; 7 nucleotides match TRBD1. CDR3 length: 16 amino acids. CDR1 is MNHNS and CDR2 is SASEGT in the germline V gene. V trimming: 6 bases; J trimming: 0 bases; junction bases outside the gene matches: 11. The CDR3 nucleotides read TGTGCCAGCAGCCGAACTGACAGGGTCCACTCCTACGAGCAGTACTTC. Translated, it gives CASSRTDRVHSYEQYF.

This clonotype has at least ten counts. The rearrangement joins TRBV7-9 to TRBJ2-7; 9 nucleotides match TRBD2. Germline V gene sequence: CDR1 SEHNR, CDR2 FQNEAQ (reference sequence). J lost 4 bases, V lost 4 bases, and 8 bases had no gene match. CDR3 size: 15 residues. This CDR3 reads CASSSRGGLAYEQYF. In nucleotides, the CDR3 is TGTGCCAGCAGCTCAAGGGGGGGACTAGCATACGAGCAGTACTTC.